This TCR beta chain emerged from a study of T cells in Graves' hyperthyroidism and ophthalmopathy. Amplification targeted TCR beta CDR3 regions from RNA transcripts. First-round RT-PCR with HTBI primers amplified the TCR CDR3 region. TCRdb re-called the multiplex PCR reads with MiXCR, one entry per CDR3 protein. The sample has hundreds of thousands of distinct CDR3 sequences, around 20% seen once. Germline lookup yields CDR1 MNHEY and CDR2 SVGEGT. This CDR3 is 13 amino acids long. The sample consisted of blood. This TCR came from a young man with Graves' ophthalmopathy. The V gene is TRBV6-2 or TRBV6-3, the J gene TRBJ2-7, with D uncertain. DNA of the CDR3: TGTACCGTGGATCAGGAATTAGGGTACGAGCAGTACTTC. Its protein product is CTVDQELGYEQYF.